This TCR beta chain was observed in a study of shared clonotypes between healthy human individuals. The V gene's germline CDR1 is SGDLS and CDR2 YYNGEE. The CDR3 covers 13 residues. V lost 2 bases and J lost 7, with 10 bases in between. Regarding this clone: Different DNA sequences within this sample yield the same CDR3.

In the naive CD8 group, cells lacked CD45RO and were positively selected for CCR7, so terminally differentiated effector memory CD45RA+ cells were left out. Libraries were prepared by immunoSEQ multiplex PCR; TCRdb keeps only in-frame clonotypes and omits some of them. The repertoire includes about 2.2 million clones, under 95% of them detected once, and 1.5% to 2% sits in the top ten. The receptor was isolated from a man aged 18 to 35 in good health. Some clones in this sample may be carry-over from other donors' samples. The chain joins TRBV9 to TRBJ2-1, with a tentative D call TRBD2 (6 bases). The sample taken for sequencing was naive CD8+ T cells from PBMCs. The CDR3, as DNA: TGTGCCAGCAGCGTGTCAGGGAGGAATGAGCAGTTCTTC. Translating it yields CASSVSGRNEQFF.